The 3 T cell receptor beta chains presented below share a single source sample, sequenced in a study of blood T cell repertoires in COVID-19. Profiling relied on immunoSEQ multiplex PCR, and the TCRdb table lists in-frame clones only, not all of them. The sample carries about 460,000 clones, 70% to 90% recorded once. Sample: PBMCs or T cells enriched from blood (not recorded which). The receptors come from a woman aged 60 to 75 who had recovered from COVID-19.

CDR3 amino acids: CASSRGLAETQYF. CDR3 DNA sequence: TGTGCCAGCAGCCGGGGACTAGCGGAGACCCAGTACTTC. The chain joins TRBV7-8 to TRBJ2-5; 10 bases agree with TRBD2. The germline CDR1 and CDR2 sequences are SGHVS and FQNEAQ. CDR3 length equals 13 residues. The J segment lost 5 bases and the V segment lost 5 bases, leaving 2 bases of the junction unmatched.

The V call is TRBV5-4, the J call TRBJ2-3, with 8 bases that match TRBD1. CDR3 length equals 15 residues. Germline trimming cut 0 bases from V and 7 bases from J; bases unmatched to any gene: 7. Germline loops: CDR1 SGHNT, CDR2 YYREEE (reference sequence). CDR3 in amino acids: CASSLADRVTHTQYF. CDR3 bases: TGTGCCAGCAGCTTGGCGGACAGGGTAACCCATACGCAGTATTTT.

The chain combines TRBV10-2 with TRBJ2-7; tentative D call: TRBD2 (6 bases). The CDR3 covers 14 residues. V was trimmed by 6 bases and J by 5 bases, leaving 17 bases between them. The germline V gene has CDR1 WSHSY and CDR2 SAAADI. The CDR3 DNA follows: TGCGCCAGCAGGCCTCGGGGGACTGGGCACGAGCAGTACGTC. Protein product: CASRPRGTGHEQYV.